Following are 26 T cell receptor beta chains from one sample sequenced in a study of post-analysis software for immune sequencing data (dated by TCRdb to the mid-2010s). Broader findings and caveats from the paper: Patients showed significantly higher frequencies than controls for a handful of TRBV segments, among them TRBV5-6, TRBV5-1 and TRBV20-1.

The library was prepared using PCR. Sequencing instrument: Illumina HiSeq 2500. To reduce PCR and sequencing biases, unique molecular identifiers were incorporated into the TCR beta cDNA libraries. TCRdb reprocessed the public reads (quality trimming at Q25 with fastp, clone calling with MiXCR) and kept in-frame beta chains. Rows matching on CDR3 protein sequence are summarized as one entry with the most common DNA and genes. The sample contains fewer than 850,000 distinct CDR3 sequences, 25% to 30% of them found a single time. Of the sample, roughly 0.57% is held by the ten largest clones. Their antigens remain unidentified. Material for sequencing was blood. These receptors all come from a girl between 10 and 17 years old with multiple sclerosis.

This clonotype was counted between two and nine times. V is TRBV7-2 and J is TRBJ2-7, with 8 positions matching TRBD1. Germline V gene data show CDR1 as SGHTA and CDR2 as FQGNSA. CDR3 length: 15 amino acids. Trimming cost V 1 base and J 2 bases; bases outside gene matches: 4. CDR3 amino acids: CASSLGGTGPYEQYF. The DNA for the CDR3 is TGTGCCAGCAGCTTAGGAGGGACAGGACCCTACGAGCAGTACTTC.

The chain is built from TRBV29-1 and TRBJ2-5; 7 bases align to TRBD1. The CDR3 has 15 amino acids. Germline V lookup: CDR1 SQVTM, CDR2 ANQGSEA. The V gene end was trimmed by 4 bases and the J gene end by 1 base; junction bases not matched to a gene: 9. For the CDR3, the DNA is TGCAGCGTTGGTCCCGGGACAGTGCTCCAAGAGACCCAGTACTTC. Translated: CSVGPGTVLQETQYF.

This clonotype was seen ten or more times. The rearrangement joins TRBV12-3 or TRBV12-4 to TRBJ1-2; maybe TRBD1 (5 bases). V was clipped by 6 bases and J by 1 base, with 15 bases between them. The CDR3 runs 15 residues. The CDR3, as DNA: TGTGCCAGCAGCCCCGACCCGGGGCTTAACTATGGCTACACCTTC. It yields the protein CASSPDPGLNYGYTF.

This clonotype was seen only a few times. Germline is not matched at one junction end, which may reflect a read error. The genes are TRBV20-1 and TRBJ1-2, with D unclear. CDR1 is DFQATT and CDR2 is SNEGSKA in the germline V gene (reference sequence). The CDR3 covers 14 residues. The CDR3 loop reads CSPRGPRANYGYTF. DNA for the CDR3: TGCAGTCCTAGAGGTCCGCGGGCTAACTATGGCTACACCTTC.

The V gene is TRBV6-1, the J gene TRBJ2-3; 7 nucleotides agree with TRBD1. Germline CDR1 reads MNHNS; CDR2 reads SASEGT. The length of the CDR3 is 13 residues. The V segment lost 4 bases and the J segment 5 bases; nucleotides outside the gene matches: 3. CDR3 protein: CASSVDREDTQYF. Here the CDR3 DNA reads TGTGCCAGCAGTGTTGACAGGGAAGATACGCAGTATTTT.

There are many counts of this clonotype. This chain connects TRBV2 to TRBJ2-7; 7 nucleotides line up with TRBD1. The germline V gene encodes CDR1 SNHLY and CDR2 FYNNEI. This CDR3 region has 14 residues. The V gene end was trimmed by 8 bases and the J gene end by 6 bases; junction bases not matched to a gene: 13. The CDR3 sequence is CASESGQPSSEQYF. The CDR3 DNA reads TGTGCCAGCGAATCGGGACAGCCCTCAAGCGAGCAGTACTTC.

This clonotype was seen a handful of times. The rearrangement uses TRBV11-2 and TRBJ2-7; TRBD2 is a possible D gene (6 bases). V gave up 7 bases and J gave up 5 bases, with 9 bases separating them. The CDR3 contains 11 residues. Germline CDR1 reads SGHAT; CDR2 reads FQNNGV. The CDR3 sequence is CASNSGHEQYF. DNA for the CDR3: TGTGCCAGCAATAGCGGACACGAGCAGTACTTC.

V is TRBV6-1 and J is TRBJ2-7; 9 nucleotides agree with TRBD2. V was clipped by 6 bases and J by 6 bases; unmatched bases: 21. Germline CDR1 is MNHNS and CDR2 is SASEGT. This CDR3 region has 18 residues. Here the CDR3 reads CASSSPGLATQVRSEQYF. The CDR3 nucleotides read TGTGCCAGCAGCAGCCCCGGACTAGCGACTCAAGTTCGGAGCGAGCAGTACTTC.

This clonotype was detected only a few times. The chain joins TRBV6-5 to TRBJ2-7, with 12 bases lining up with TRBD2. This CDR3 is built from 15 residues. CDR1 is MNHEY, CDR2 SVGAGI, per germline. Germline trimming cut 7 bases from V and 1 base from J; bases unmatched to any gene: 5. This chain's CDR3 is CASTQLAGGSYEQYF. The CDR3 DNA reads TGTGCCAGCACCCAACTAGCGGGAGGTTCCTACGAGCAGTACTTC.

This chain joins TRBV28 and TRBJ2-2, with 7 bases identical to TRBD2. Per germline, CDR1 MDHEN and CDR2 SYDVKM. Trimming took 6 bases from V and 7 from J; bases not matched to a gene: 17. The CDR3 is 17 amino acids. CDR3 sequence: CASRINSGRAIIGELFF. The CDR3, as DNA: TGTGCCAGCAGAATCAATAGTGGGAGGGCCATTATCGGGGAGCTGTTTTTT.

This clonotype has more than one count but fewer than ten. V and J are TRBV4-3 and TRBJ2-7, with unresolved D. Germline V CDR1 and CDR2: LGHNA, YSLEER. This CDR3 spans 14 amino acids. Trimming pared 7 bases from V and 5 bases from J, leaving 18 bases between. The CDR3 nucleotides are TGCGCCAGCAACCGAGGCTCTCAGCTCCACGAGCAGTACTTC. Encoded protein: CASNRGSQLHEQYF.

V is TRBV7-8 and J is TRBJ1-5; 10 bases align to TRBD1. CDR3 length: 15 residues. V shed 6 bases, J shed 5 bases, and the junction held 7 bases outside the gene matches. The V gene's germline CDR1 is SGHVS and CDR2 FQNEAQ. CDR3 in DNA: TGTGCCAGCAGAGAGAGGGACAGGGGCGATCAGCCCCAGCATTTT. This sequence encodes CASRERDRGDQPQHF.

The rearrangement joins TRBV13 to TRBJ1-1; D is undetermined. Germline lookup yields CDR1 PRHDT and CDR2 FYEKMQ (reference sequence). Trimming stripped 7 bases from V and 6 bases from J, with 12 bases between. The CDR3 contains 12 residues. The CDR3 DNA reads TGTGCCAGCAAATACAGCCCATCTGAAGCTTTCTTT. It is translated as CASKYSPSEAFF.

The V and J genes are TRBV20-1 and TRBJ2-1; 8 nucleotides align to TRBD2. Losses at the gene ends were 3 bases for V and 1 base for J; bases not matched to a gene: 5. In germline, CDR1 is DFQATT, CDR2 SNEGSKA (reference sequence). The CDR3 extends over 15 amino acids. In DNA form, the CDR3 reads TGCAGTGCTAGGGGTAGACTAGCGTCCTACAATGAGCAGTTCTTC. It is translated as CSARGRLASYNEQFF.

A note on this clonotype: One end of the junction is discordant with germline, which a read error may explain. The chain combines TRBV7-9 with TRBJ2-3; the match to TRBD1 covers 8 bases. From germline, CDR1 is SEHNR and CDR2 FQNEAQ (reference sequence). The CDR3 has 15 amino acids. The CDR3 loop reads CVSSSTTGGTDTQYF. CDR3 bases: TGTGTCAGCAGCTCGACGACAGGGGGCACAGATACGCAGTATTTT.

Comment on this clonotype: Likely a read error: the CDR3 ends without its conserved phenylalanine or tryptophan. The chain has TRBV6-6 and TRBJ2-7; D gene uncertain. TRBJ2-5 explains the end of the DNA better; the J call may be wrong. The CDR3 consists of 15 residues. Per germline, CDR1 MNHNY and CDR2 SVGAGI (reference sequence). The CDR3 nucleotides are TGTGCCAGCAGTCAATACCAGATCGGTGGGGAGACCCAGTACTGC. Protein: CASSQYQIGGETQYC.

V and J are TRBV5-6 and TRBJ2-1; TRBD1 aligns across 7 bases. J was trimmed by 4 bases and V by 1 base; bases with no gene match: 8. Germline lookup yields CDR1 SGHDT and CDR2 YYEEEE. This CDR3 comprises 16 residues. The CDR3 DNA is TGTGCCAGCAGCTTGCCGGGACAGTCACCATACAATGAGCAGTTCTTC. Translating it yields CASSLPGQSPYNEQFF.

This sequence joins TRBV20-1 and TRBJ2-7; 7 nucleotides match TRBD1. The CDR3 sequence is 15 residues long. CDR1 is DFQATT and CDR2 is SNEGSKA in the germline V gene (reference sequence). V dropped 1 base and J dropped 3; count of bases not matched to a gene: 9. CDR3 sequence (DNA): TGCAGTGCTAGAGGGGCACAGGGGAAAGGCTACGAGCAGTACTTC. As protein: CSARGAQGKGYEQYF.

The CDR3 DNA sequence: TGCAGCGGGAGACTAGCGGGAGATTTTAGGAATGAGCAGTTCTTC. Translated, it gives CSGRLAGDFRNEQFF. The chain couples TRBV29-1 to TRBJ2-1; 12 nucleotides agree with TRBD2. The CDR3 has 15 amino acids. Germline values: CDR1 SQVTM, CDR2 ANQGSEA. V dropped 7 bases and J dropped 7; count of bases not matched to a gene: 11.

A few counts support this clonotype. The chain recombines TRBV25-1 with TRBJ2-5; 8 nucleotides agree with TRBD1. Per the germline V gene, CDR1 is MGHDK and CDR2 is SYGVNS. CDR3 size: 11 residues. V shed 7 bases, J shed 13 bases, and the junction held 8 bases outside the gene matches. CDR3 in amino acids: CASNTDRAWYF. The CDR3 DNA follows: TGTGCCAGCAACACGGACAGGGCATGGTACTTC.

This clonotype came up a few times. The rearrangement joins TRBV4-3 to TRBJ1-2; D unresolved. CDR1 LGHNA and CDR2 YSLEER come from the germline V gene. The CDR3 contains 14 residues. The V and J ends lost 1 base and 4 bases respectively, with 10 bases between them. The CDR3 loop reads CASSQGVQRYGYTF. The DNA of the CDR3 is TGCGCCAGCAGCCAAGGGGTCCAGCGCTATGGCTACACCTTC.

This chain joins TRBV28 and TRBJ2-3; 7 bases map to TRBD1. Germline V gives CDR1 MDHEN, CDR2 SYDVKM. The ends lost 5 bases at V and 6 bases at J; junction bases unmatched: 17. CDR3 size: 17 residues. The CDR3 region is CASSPNPRDSLKDTQYF. For the CDR3, the DNA is TGTGCCAGCAGTCCAAACCCTCGGGACAGCCTAAAGGATACGCAGTATTTT.

This clonotype was counted a few times. V and J are TRBV20-1 and TRBJ2-5; TRBD2 matches at 8 bases. The germline gives CDR1 DFQATT, CDR2 SNEGSKA (reference sequence). V was clipped by 0 bases and J by 3 bases; unmatched bases: 6. The CDR3 sequence is 15 residues long. The CDR3: CSARDRREEKETQYF. The CDR3 bases are TGCAGTGCTAGAGATCGGCGGGAGGAGAAAGAGACCCAGTACTTC.

The chain links TRBV7-9 to TRBJ1-3, with D possibly matching TRBD1 (5 bases). V lost 6 bases and J lost 4, with 10 bases in between. The CDR3 is 13 amino acids. Germline lookup yields CDR1 SEHNR and CDR2 FQNEAQ (reference sequence). The CDR3 DNA reads as TGTGCCAGCAGTTTGGGGGGAGGAAACACCATATATTTT. Amino acid sequence: CASSLGGGNTIYF.

The chain combines TRBV4-3 with TRBJ2-3; no clear D gene. This CDR3 is built from 14 residues. Deletions cut 1 base from V and 10 bases from J, with 15 bases between. CDR1 and CDR2 from the germline V gene are LGHNA and YSLEER. The CDR3 region has the DNA TGCGCCAGCAGCCAAGTAATCGGGTTAGTGGCGCAGTATTTT. This codes for CASSQVIGLVAQYF.

This clonotype was seen a few times. V usage is TRBV29-1 and J usage is TRBJ1-2; D possibly corresponds to TRBD1 (5 bases). CDR1 and CDR2 from the germline V gene are SQVTM and ANQGSEA. This CDR3 has 16 amino acids. V dropped 5 bases and J dropped 0 bases, with 19 bases sitting between them. CDR3 DNA sequence: TGCAGCGTTACTGGGAGGAGTAGGGGAGCTAACTATGGCTACACCTTC. This codes for CSVTGRSRGANYGYTF. Drawing the rest from reference TRBV29-1 and TRBJ1-2, the complete variable domain is SAVISQKPSRDICQRGTSLTIQCQVDSQVTMMFWYRQQPGQSLTLIATANQGSEATYESGFVIDKFPISRPNLTFSTLTVSNMSPEDSSIYLCSVTGRSRGANYGYTFGSGTRLTVV.